These 15 T cell receptor beta chains were sequenced from one sample in a study of metastatic and nonmetastatic thyroid tumors. TCRdb called clones again from the PCR reads with MiXCR. The table shows roughly 30,000 clones, with 3.7% occurring only once. No patient received treatment before thyroid surgery. Sequencing was carried out using blood. The receptors were gathered from a male donor with papillary thyroid cancer or a benign thyroid nodule (not recorded which). Some clones in this sample may be carry-over from other donors' samples.

This clone is judged medium-sized. This chain links TRBV28 with TRBJ1-6; possible D gene TRBD1, 6 bases. The CDR3 spans 14 residues. With 6 bases removed from V and 8 bases from J, the gap between germline ends came to 14 bases. Germline CDR1 MDHEN, CDR2 SYDVKM. CDR3 protein: CASRYGGSYSPLHF. CDR3 nucleotides: TGTGCCAGCAGGTACGGGGGCAGTTATTCACCCCTCCACTTT.

V usage is TRBV6-1 and J usage is TRBJ2-5; no clear D. Trimming shortened V by 1 base and J by 5 bases, and 11 bases separated the two germline ends. This CDR3 is 14 amino acids long. Per the germline V gene, CDR1 is MNHNS and CDR2 is SASEGT. CDR3 sequence (DNA): TGTGCCAGCAGTGAAGGCCGTGACCTGGAGACCCAGTACTTC. As protein: CASSEGRDLETQYF.

This clone was seen a handful of times. The rearrangement uses TRBV5-4 and TRBJ2-5, with D tentatively TRBD1 (6 bases). CDR3 length equals 14 residues. CDR1 is SGHNT and CDR2 is YYREEE in the germline V gene (reference sequence). V was trimmed by 4 bases and J by 4 bases, leaving 14 bases between them. This chain's CDR3 is CASSLGRGGETQYF. The CDR3 DNA is TGTGCCAGCAGCCTAGGCAGGGGTGGAGAGACCCAGTACTTC.

A note on this clone: This may be a read error: a much more frequent sequence differs by one nucleotide. This chain uses TRBV3-1 with TRBJ2-5, with a weak D call TRBD2 (6 bases). Germline V gene lookup returns CDR1 LGHDT and CDR2 YNNKEL (reference sequence). V shed 4 bases and J shed 2 bases, with 14 bases lying between them. This CDR3 comprises 15 residues. CDR3 DNA: TGTGCCAGCAGCCCCTCCGGGACTGCTCAAGAGACCCAGTACTTC. This gives the protein CASSPSGTAQETQYF.

This clone came up a few times. The rearrangement uses TRBV11-2 and TRBJ1-1, with TRBD1 matching over 7 bases. In germline, CDR1 is SGHAT, CDR2 FQNNGV. J gave up 6 bases and V 3 bases, and 7 bases lay outside the gene matches. This CDR3 contains 14 residues. CDR3 residues: CASSFMARGAEAFF. As DNA, the CDR3 is TGTGCCAGCAGCTTTATGGCCAGGGGGGCTGAAGCTTTCTTT. The whole variable domain, remainder taken from reference TRBV11-2 and TRBJ1-1, is EAGVAQSPRYKIIEKRQSVAFWCNPISGHATLYWYQQILGQGPKLLIQFQNNGVVDDSQLPKDRFSAERLKGVDSTLKIQPAKLEDSAVYLCASSFMARGAEAFFGQGTRLTVV.

This clone was observed a handful of times. V gene TRBV7-7 combines with J gene TRBJ2-5; D is tentatively TRBD1 or TRBD2 (6 bases each). Germline CDR1 and CDR2: SSHAT and FNYEAQ (reference sequence). The CDR3 is made up of 14 amino acids. CDR3 DNA sequence: TGTACTAGCAGCCCAACAGGGATCCAAGAGACCCAGTACTTC. This codes for CTSSPTGIQETQYF.

This clone has a handful of counts. The V call is TRBV24-1, the J call TRBJ2-1; the match to TRBD1 covers 7 bases. The germline CDR1 and CDR2 sequences are KGHDR and SFDVKD. The CDR3 sequence is 14 residues long. The trim removed 6 bases at V and 4 bases at J, leaving 5 bases unmatched. CDR3: CATSKPGQYNEQFF. The DNA for the CDR3 is TGTGCCACCAGTAAACCGGGACAGTACAATGAGCAGTTCTTC.

This clone was recorded at least ten times. V usage is TRBV5-6 and J usage is TRBJ2-1, with 7 positions matching TRBD1. V lost 3 bases and J lost 4; bases outside the gene matches: 1. CDR3 length: 13 residues. CDR1 SGHDT and CDR2 YYEEEE come from the germline V gene. The CDR3 coding sequence is TGTGCCAGCAGCTGGGGACAGTACAATGAGCAGTTCTTC. Encoded protein: CASSWGQYNEQFF.

By share, this clone ranks as medium-sized (0.01 to 0.1%). This rearrangement joins TRBV6-1 to TRBJ1-1; weak D call: TRBD1 (6 bases). From germline, CDR1 is MNHNS and CDR2 SASEGT. V lost 5 bases and J 4 bases, leaving 14 bases between the germline ends. This CDR3 is 14 amino acids long. CDR3 amino acids: CASSIGQSGTEAFF. CDR3 sequence (DNA): TGTGCCAGCAGTATTGGACAGAGCGGCACTGAAGCTTTCTTT.

J is TRBJ2-2 and V is TRBV28, with TRBD1 matching 9 bases. The junction had 7 bases not matched to a gene; V was cut back by 7 bases and J by 4 bases. The CDR3 totals 15 residues. Germline CDR1 and CDR2: MDHEN and SYDVKM. In DNA, the CDR3 is TGTGCCAGCACCTGGGACAGGGCGTTCACCGGGGAGCTGTTTTTT. Translating gives CASTWDRAFTGELFF.

This clone was detected ten times or more. This may arise from a read error, as a much more abundant clone is one base away. The conserved final phenylalanine or tryptophan is absent from the CDR3, which likely points to a read error. J is TRBJ2-7 and V is TRBV30; D gene unclear. Germline V CDR1 and CDR2: GTSNPN, SVGIG (reference sequence). Between the trimmed V and J ends, which lost 1 base and 5 bases, there was a span of 18 bases. The CDR3 runs 15 residues. The CDR3 is CAWSEYLWDSHEQYS. The CDR3 DNA reads as TGTGCCTGGAGTGAGTACCTCTGGGATTCCCACGAGCAGTACTCC.

There are many counts of this clone. This chain links TRBV19 with TRBJ1-5, with 7 bases identical to TRBD1. The CDR3 length is 12 residues. CDR1 LNHDA and CDR2 SQIVND come from the germline V gene (reference sequence). J was trimmed by 2 bases and V by 9 bases; bases with no gene match: 1. DNA of the CDR3: TGTGCCAGCGACAGGGGCAATCAGCCCCAGCATTTT. It encodes CASDRGNQPQHF.

This clone was seen many times. V usage is TRBV28 and J usage is TRBJ2-3, with D perhaps given as TRBD1 or TRBD2 (6 bases each). V was clipped by 3 bases and J by 4 bases, with 17 bases between them. The CDR3 consists of 16 residues. Germline loops: CDR1 MDHEN, CDR2 SYDVKM. CDR3 in amino acids: CASSFSPRGVADTQYF. In DNA, the CDR3 is TGTGCCAGCAGTTTTTCCCCTAGGGGGGTGGCAGATACGCAGTATTTT.

This clone has only a few counts. The chain employs TRBV6-1 and TRBJ1-6; 8 bases align to TRBD1. The CDR3 length is 14 residues. Trimming cost V 5 bases and J 10 bases; bases outside gene matches: 7. Per the germline V gene, CDR1 is MNHNS and CDR2 is SASEGT. CDR3 sequence reads: CASSSDRGLSPLHF. CDR3 DNA: TGTGCCAGCAGTTCTGACAGGGGCCTATCACCCCTCCACTTT.

As regards this clone: At one end the junction does not follow the germline gene, possibly because of a read error. The V and J genes are TRBV27 and TRBJ2-7; 8 bases align to TRBD1. The CDR3 sequence is 14 residues long. From germline, CDR1 is MNHEY and CDR2 SMNVEV (reference sequence). The CDR3 here is CASRKRQGLYEKYF. The CDR3 DNA is TGTGCCAGCAGGAAGAGACAGGGGCTCTACGAGAAGTACTTC.